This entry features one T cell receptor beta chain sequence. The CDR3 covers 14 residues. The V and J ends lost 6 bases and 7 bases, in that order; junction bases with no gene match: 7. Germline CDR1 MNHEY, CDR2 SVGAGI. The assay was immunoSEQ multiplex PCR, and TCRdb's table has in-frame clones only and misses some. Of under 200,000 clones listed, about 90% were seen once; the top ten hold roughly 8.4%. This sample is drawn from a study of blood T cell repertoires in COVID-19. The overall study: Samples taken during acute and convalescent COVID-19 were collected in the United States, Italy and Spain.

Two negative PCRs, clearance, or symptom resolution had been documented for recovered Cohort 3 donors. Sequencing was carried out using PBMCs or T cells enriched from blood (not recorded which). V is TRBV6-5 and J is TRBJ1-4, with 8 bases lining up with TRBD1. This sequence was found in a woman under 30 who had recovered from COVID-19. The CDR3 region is CASRRGTGGEKLFF. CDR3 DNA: TGTGCCAGCAGGAGAGGGACAGGAGGTGAAAAACTGTTTTTT.